The present T cell receptor (beta chain) was sequenced within a study of T cell responses to AZD1222 COVID-19 vaccine. Repertoires were generated with immunoSEQ multiplex PCR, while TCRdb's copy carries only in-frame clones and drops some. The sample lists about 170,000 clones; roughly 92% were seen once. CDR1 is MNHEY and CDR2 is SVGEGT in the germline V gene. Trimming pared 4 bases from V and 5 bases from J, leaving 11 bases between. The CDR3 length is 13 residues. The sequence was obtained from an adult in good health. The material was peripheral blood, obtained on day 0 of AZD1222 vaccination. The chain has TRBV6-2 or TRBV6-3 and TRBJ1-1; no firm D call. The CDR3 protein is CASSSRYGTEAFF. In DNA form, the CDR3 reads TGTGCCAGCAGTTCCCGATATGGGACTGAAGCTTTCTTT.